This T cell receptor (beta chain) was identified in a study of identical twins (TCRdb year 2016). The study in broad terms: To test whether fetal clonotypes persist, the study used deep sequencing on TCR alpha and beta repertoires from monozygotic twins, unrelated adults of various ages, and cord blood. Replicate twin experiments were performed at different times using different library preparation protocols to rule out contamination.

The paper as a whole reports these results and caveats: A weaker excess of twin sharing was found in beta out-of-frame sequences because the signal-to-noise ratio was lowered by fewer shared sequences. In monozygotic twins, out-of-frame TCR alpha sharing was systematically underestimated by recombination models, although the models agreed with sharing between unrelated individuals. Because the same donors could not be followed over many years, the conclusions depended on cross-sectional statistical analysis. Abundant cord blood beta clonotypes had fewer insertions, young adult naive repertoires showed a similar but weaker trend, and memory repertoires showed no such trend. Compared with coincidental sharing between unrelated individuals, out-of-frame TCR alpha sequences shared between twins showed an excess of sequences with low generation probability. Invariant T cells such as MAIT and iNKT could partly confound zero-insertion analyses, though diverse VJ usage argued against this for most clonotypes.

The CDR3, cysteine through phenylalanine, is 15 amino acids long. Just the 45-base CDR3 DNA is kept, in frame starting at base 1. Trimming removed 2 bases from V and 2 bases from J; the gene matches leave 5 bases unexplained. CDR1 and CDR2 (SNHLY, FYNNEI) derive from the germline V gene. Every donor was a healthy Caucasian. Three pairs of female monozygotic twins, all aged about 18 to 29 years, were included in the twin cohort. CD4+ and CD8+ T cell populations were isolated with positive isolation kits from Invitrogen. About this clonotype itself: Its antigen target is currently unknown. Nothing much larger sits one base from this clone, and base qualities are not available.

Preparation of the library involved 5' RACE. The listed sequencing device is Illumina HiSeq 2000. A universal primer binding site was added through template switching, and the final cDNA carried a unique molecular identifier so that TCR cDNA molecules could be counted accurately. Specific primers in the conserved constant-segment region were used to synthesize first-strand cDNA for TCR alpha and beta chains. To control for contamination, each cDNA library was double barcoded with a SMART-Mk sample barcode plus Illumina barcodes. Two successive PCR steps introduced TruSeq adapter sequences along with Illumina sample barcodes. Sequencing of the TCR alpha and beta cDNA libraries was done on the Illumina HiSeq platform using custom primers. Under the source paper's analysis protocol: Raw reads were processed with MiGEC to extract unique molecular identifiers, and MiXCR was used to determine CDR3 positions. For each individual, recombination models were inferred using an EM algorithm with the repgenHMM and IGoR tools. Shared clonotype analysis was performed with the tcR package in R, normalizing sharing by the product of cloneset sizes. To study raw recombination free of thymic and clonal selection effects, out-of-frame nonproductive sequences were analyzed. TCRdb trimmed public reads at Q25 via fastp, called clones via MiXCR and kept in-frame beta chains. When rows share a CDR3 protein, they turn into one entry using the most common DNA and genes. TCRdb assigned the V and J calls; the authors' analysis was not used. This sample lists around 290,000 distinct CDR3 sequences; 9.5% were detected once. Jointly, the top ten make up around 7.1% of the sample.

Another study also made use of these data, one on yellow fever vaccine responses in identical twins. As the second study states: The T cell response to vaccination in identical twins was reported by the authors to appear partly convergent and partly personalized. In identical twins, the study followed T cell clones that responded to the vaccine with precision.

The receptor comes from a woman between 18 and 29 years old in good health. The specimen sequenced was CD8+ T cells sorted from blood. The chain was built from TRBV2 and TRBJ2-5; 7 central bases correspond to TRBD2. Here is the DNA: TGTGCCAGCAGTGAAAGCGGGACTTGGCAAGAGACCCAGTACTTC. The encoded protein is CASSESGTWQETQYF.